The 22 T cell receptor beta chains listed next were all sequenced from one sample in a study of T cells in Graves' hyperthyroidism and ophthalmopathy. TCR beta CDR3 regions were amplified from RNA transcripts. In the first-round RT-PCR of the TCR CDR3, the HTBI primer set was used. One entry per CDR3 protein, called by TCRdb with MiXCR from the multiplex PCR reads. The table has over 500,000 distinct CDR3 sequences, about 16% seen once. Sequenced material: blood. The receptor set was obtained from a woman in her twenties or thirties with Graves' ophthalmopathy.

This clonotype was counted many times. The chain links TRBV6-1 to TRBJ2-3, with TRBD2 as a possible D gene (5 bases). V was pared by 8 bases and J by 0 bases, with 12 bases between. This CDR3 has 14 residues. Germline CDR1 MNHNS, CDR2 SASEGT. The CDR3 reads CASGRVTSTDTQYF. The CDR3 DNA follows: TGTGCCAGCGGGCGGGTGACTAGCACAGATACGCAGTATTTT.

The V gene is TRBV12-5, the J gene TRBJ2-2, with a tentative D call TRBD1 (5 bases). CDR3 length: 15 residues. Germline assignment: CDR1 LGHNT and CDR2 FRNRAP. Trimming cost V 7 bases and J 3 bases, with 15 bases left between them. The CDR3 coding sequence is TGTGCTAGTGCCCTCAGGGTTAGGGACACCGGGGAGCTGTTTTTT. This sequence encodes CASALRVRDTGELFF.

The chain employs TRBV5-6 and TRBJ2-2; 8 bases match TRBD2. Germline V gene lookup returns CDR1 SGHDT and CDR2 YYEEEE. The V segment lost 1 base and the J segment 7 bases; nucleotides outside the gene matches: 6. CDR3 length equals 15 residues. For the CDR3, the DNA is TGTGCCAGCAGCTTGTTGCGGGGGGCCGGCGGGGAGCTGTTTTTT. Translating it yields CASSLLRGAGGELFF.

This clonotype appeared many times. J is TRBJ1-2 and V is TRBV5-1; D possibly corresponds to TRBD1 (5 bases). The V and J ends lost 3 bases and 6 bases respectively, with 9 bases between them. The CDR3 is 12 residues long. The V gene's germline CDR1 is SGHRS and CDR2 YFSETQ. CDR3 bases: TGCGCCAGCAGCTCCTCAGGGCATGGCTACACCTTC. It specifies CASSSSGHGYTF.

This clonotype was observed a handful of times. V and J are TRBV4-3 and TRBJ2-5, with a tentative D call TRBD1 (6 bases). The CDR3 sequence is 14 residues long. Germline loops: CDR1 LGHNA, CDR2 YSLEER. Deletions cut 3 bases from V and 4 bases from J, with 12 bases between. As DNA, the CDR3 is TGCGCCAGCAGCCAGAAGAGCAGGGGAGAGACCCAGTACTTC. Translating it yields CASSQKSRGETQYF.

The genes are TRBV24-1 and TRBJ2-3, with D possibly matching TRBD1 (6 bases). The V gene's germline CDR1 is KGHDR and CDR2 SFDVKD. V lost 3 bases and J lost 2, with 17 bases in between. The CDR3 sequence is 17 residues long. DNA of the CDR3: TGTGCCACCAGTGATGAGACCGGGACAATAATCACAGATACGCAGTATTTT. It yields the protein CATSDETGTIITDTQYF.

This clonotype was counted at least ten times. This rearrangement joins TRBV20-1 to TRBJ2-3; D might be TRBD1 (5 bases). CDR3 length equals 14 residues. Trimming removed 6 bases at V and 2 bases at J, with 15 bases between. Germline CDR1 is DFQATT and CDR2 is SNEGSKA (reference sequence). DNA for the CDR3: TGCAGTGCCGCCCTTAGACAGTTCACAGATACGCAGTATTTT. Translation gives CSAALRQFTDTQYF.

The chain links TRBV4-1 to TRBJ2-5; D perhaps matches TRBD2 (5 bases). CDR1 and CDR2 (germline): MGHRA, YSYEKL. The CDR3 is made up of 14 amino acids. The V gene lost 4 bases and the J gene lost 5 bases, with 14 bases spanning the gap. As DNA, the CDR3 is TGCGCCAGCAGCCGCGGACTTCTAATCGAGACCCAGTACTTC. It specifies CASSRGLLIETQYF.

The chain is built from TRBV20-1 and TRBJ1-2; 9 nucleotides agree with TRBD1. The CDR3 consists of 14 residues. The junction had 4 bases not matched to a gene; V was cut back by 1 base and J by 4 bases. In germline, CDR1 is DFQATT, CDR2 SNEGSKA (reference sequence). The CDR3 loop reads CSARVDRGGYGYTF. The CDR3 nucleotides are TGCAGTGCTAGAGTGGACAGGGGAGGCTATGGCTACACCTTC.

Ten or more counts support this clonotype. J is TRBJ2-5 and V is TRBV20-1; perhaps D is TRBD1 or TRBD2 (5 bases each). Germline V lookup: CDR1 DFQATT, CDR2 SNEGSKA (reference sequence). V lost 6 bases and J lost 5, with 22 bases in between. There are 15 residues in the CDR3. CDR3 nucleotide sequence: TGCAGTGCCTCCCGGGGCATTAGTGAGTTGGAGACCCAGTACTTC. Its protein is CSASRGISELETQYF.

The V gene is TRBV28, the J gene TRBJ2-7; 10 bases map to TRBD1. The CDR3 is 15 residues long. After removal of 6 bases from V and 2 bases from J, the junction contained 7 bases not matched to a gene. Per the germline V gene, CDR1 is MDHEN and CDR2 is SYDVKM. CDR3: CASSADRGRTYEQYF. The CDR3 nucleotides read TGTGCCAGCAGCGCTGACAGGGGGCGTACCTACGAGCAGTACTTC. The full variable domain, completed using reference TRBV28 and TRBJ2-7, is DVKVTQSSRYLVKRTGEKVFLECVQDMDHENMFWYRQDPGLGLRLIYFSYDVKMKEKGDIPEGYSVSREKKERFSLILESASTNQTSMYLCASSADRGRTYEQYFGPGTRLTVT.

This clonotype was seen many times. The J gene is TRBJ2-1, the V gene TRBV6-2 or TRBV6-3; 10 nucleotides line up with TRBD2. Germline-derived CDR1 and CDR2 are MNHEY and SVGEGT. Trimming cost V 4 bases and J 7 bases; bases outside gene matches: 13. This CDR3 region has 17 residues. The CDR3: CASSSIPSGRSSNEQFF. The CDR3 nucleotides read TGTGCCAGCAGTTCGATCCCTAGCGGGAGAAGTTCAAATGAGCAGTTCTTC.

This clonotype was seen only a few times. V is TRBV19 and J is TRBJ2-6; the match to TRBD1 covers 9 bases. Germline trimming cut 3 bases from V and 0 bases from J; bases unmatched to any gene: 6. The CDR3 extends over 18 amino acids. Germline-derived CDR1 and CDR2 are LNHDA and SQIVND (reference sequence). CDR3 nucleotide sequence: TGTGCCAGTAGTATCGGACAGGGGCGTAGCTCTGGGGCCAACGTCCTGACTTTC. As protein: CASSIGQGRSSGANVLTF.

Note on this clonotype: A clone one base away is much larger, so this may be a read error. The rearrangement links TRBV20-1 to TRBJ2-7; 10 nucleotides align to TRBD2. Germline lookup yields CDR1 DFQATT and CDR2 SNEGSKA (reference sequence). V lost 0 bases to trimming and J lost 7 bases; unmatched junction nucleotides: 6. The CDR3 runs to 14 residues. DNA of the CDR3: TGCAGTGCTAGAGAACCAGCGGGAGGGTTTGAGCAGTACTTC. The encoded protein is CSAREPAGGFEQYF.

This clonotype was seen at least ten times. The J gene is TRBJ1-1, the V gene TRBV6-1; D is possibly TRBD1 (5 bases). Germline V gene data show CDR1 as MNHNS and CDR2 as SASEGT. CDR3 size: 13 residues. Trimming shortened V by 4 bases and J by 4 bases, and 10 bases separated the two germline ends. The CDR3 DNA sequence: TGTGCCAGCAGTGGTGGGGCTTTCACTGAAGCTTTCTTT. Translating gives CASSGGAFTEAFF.

This clonotype has a count of ten or more. Here the CDR3 DNA reads TGCAGCGTTGAGTCCAGGGGGCGCGGGAACACTGAAGCTTTCTTT. As protein: CSVESRGRGNTEAFF. The chain is built from TRBV29-1 and TRBJ1-1, with TRBD1 matching 8 bases. The CDR3 loop spans 15 amino acids. V lost 3 bases and J lost 1; bases outside the gene matches: 7. Germline V lookup: CDR1 SQVTM, CDR2 ANQGSEA.

The CDR3 reads CASSRPQGATGELFF. DNA for the CDR3: TGTGCCAGCAGCCGGCCACAGGGTGCAACCGGGGAGCTGTTTTTT. The chain links TRBV5-5 to TRBJ2-2; TRBD1 might be the D (6 bases). The CDR3 spans 15 residues. CDR1 SGHKS and CDR2 YYEKEE come from the germline V gene (reference sequence). Trimming cost V 4 bases and J 5 bases, with 15 bases left between them. Full variable domain (rest looked up from reference TRBV5-5 and TRBJ2-2): DAGVTQSPTHLIKTRGQQVTLRCSPISGHKSVSWYQQVLGQGPQFIFQYYEKEERGRGNFPDRFSARQFPNYSSELNVNALLLGDSALYLCASSRPQGATGELFFGEGSRLTVL.

This chain uses TRBV7-3 with TRBJ2-1, with D perhaps matching TRBD1 or TRBD2 (6 bases each). V was pared by 6 bases and J by 6 bases, with 18 bases between. This CDR3 has 15 residues. Germline CDR1 SGHTA, CDR2 FQGTGA. The CDR3 nucleotides read TGTGCCAGCAGTGACTGGGGGGCCCCCACCAATGAGCAGTTCTTC. It encodes CASSDWGAPTNEQFF.

Comments on this clonotype: A much more abundant neighbour one base away suggests this may be a read error. The chain has TRBV20-1 and TRBJ2-3; the match to TRBD2 covers 11 bases. In germline, CDR1 is DFQATT, CDR2 SNEGSKA (reference sequence). V lost 4 bases and J lost 5; bases outside the gene matches: 5. The CDR3 extends over 14 amino acids. DNA of the CDR3: TGCAGTGCTATAGCGGGAGGGTTGAGAGATACGCAGTATTTT. It codes for CSAIAGGLRDTQYF.

This clonotype was counted a few times. V gene TRBV15 combines with J gene TRBJ2-1; D gene ambiguous. CDR3 size: 16 residues. V was trimmed by 0 bases and J by 3 bases, leaving 12 bases between them. The germline V gene encodes CDR1 LNHNV and CDR2 YYDKDF (reference sequence). CDR3 region: CATSRDVFVGYNEQFF. The CDR3 nucleotides are TGTGCCACCAGCAGAGACGTTTTCGTAGGCTACAATGAGCAGTTCTTC.

In its sample, this clonotype was seen a few times. J is TRBJ2-1 and V is TRBV2, with TRBD2 identical over 11 bases. CDR3 length: 15 residues. Germline V CDR1 and CDR2: SNHLY, FYNNEI. J was trimmed by 3 bases and V by 3 bases; bases with no gene match: 1. As DNA, the CDR3 is TGTGCCAGCAGTGATGGGACTAGCGGCTACAATGAGCAGTTCTTC. It codes for CASSDGTSGYNEQFF. The full variable domain, rest sourced from reference TRBV2 and TRBJ2-1, is EPEVTQTPSHQVTQMGQEVILRCVPISNHLYFYWYRQILGQKVEFLVSFYNNEISEKSEIFDDQFSVERPDGSNFTLKIRSTKLEDSAMYFCASSDGTSGYNEQFFGPGTRLTVL.

Ten or more counts support this clonotype. The chain carries TRBV20-1 and TRBJ2-1; D unresolved. Between the trimmed V and J ends, which lost 2 bases and 3 bases, there was a span of 5 bases. The CDR3 has 12 amino acids. The germline CDR1 and CDR2 sequences are DFQATT and SNEGSKA (reference sequence). The CDR3 reads CSARKDYNEQFF. The CDR3 bases are TGCAGTGCTAGAAAGGACTACAATGAGCAGTTCTTC.